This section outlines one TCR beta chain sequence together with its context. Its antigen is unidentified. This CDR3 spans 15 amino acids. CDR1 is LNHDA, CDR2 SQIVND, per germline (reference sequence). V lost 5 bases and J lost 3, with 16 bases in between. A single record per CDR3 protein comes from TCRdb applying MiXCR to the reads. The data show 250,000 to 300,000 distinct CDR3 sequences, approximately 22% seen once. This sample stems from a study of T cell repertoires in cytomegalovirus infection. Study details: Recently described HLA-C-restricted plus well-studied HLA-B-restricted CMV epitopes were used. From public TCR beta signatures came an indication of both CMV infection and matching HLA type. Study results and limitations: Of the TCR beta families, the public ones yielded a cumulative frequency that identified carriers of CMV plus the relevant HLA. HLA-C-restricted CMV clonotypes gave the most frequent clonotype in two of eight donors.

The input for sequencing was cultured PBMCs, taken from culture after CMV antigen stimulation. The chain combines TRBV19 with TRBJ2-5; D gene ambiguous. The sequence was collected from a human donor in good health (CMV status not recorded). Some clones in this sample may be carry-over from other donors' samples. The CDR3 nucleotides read TGTGCCAGTAGTCCGACTCCCCTTGCGGAAGAGACCCAGTACTTC. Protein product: CASSPTPLAEETQYF.